This is a list of T cell receptor beta chains from one sample in a study of beta chain features in type 1 diabetes. Profiling relied on immunoSEQ multiplex PCR, and the TCRdb table lists in-frame clones only, not all of them. The repertoire consists of a few hundred thousand clones, with about 20% occurring once and the leading ten covering 0.044%. Sequencing was done on a sample of naive CD4+ T cells from blood. Source of these receptors: a woman aged 18-29 years in good health. CDR3s include the opening cysteine and the closing phenylalanine or tryptophan. Fields, in order: clone size, V gene, J gene, D gene, CDR3 DNA, CDR3 protein. A D gene is named only where the DNA matches it firmly. The size field is filled for only some rows; it gives once, few, many or a size class.

clone size: .
V gene: TRBV4-1
J gene: TRBJ2-1
D gene: TRBD2
CDR3 DNA: TGCGCCAGCAGCCAACGTGGACTAGCGGGAACCGAGCAGTTCTTC
CDR3 protein: CASSQRGLAGTEQFF

clone size: .
V gene: TRBV5-4
J gene: TRBJ2-3
D gene: TRBD2
CDR3 DNA: TGTGCCAGCAGCTCAGGACTAGCGGGGGGAACCAGCACAGATACGCAGTATTTT
CDR3 protein: CASSSGLAGGTSTDTQYF

clone size: .
V gene: TRBV29-1
J gene: TRBJ1-5
D gene: .
CDR3 DNA: TGCAGCGTTGGGGCCGAGCAGGGTCAGCCCCAGCATTTT
CDR3 protein: CSVGAEQGQPQHF

clone size: .
V gene: TRBV11-1
J gene: TRBJ2-2
D gene: TRBD2
CDR3 DNA: TGTGCCAGCAGCCGGGGACTAGCGCCCGGGGAGCTGTTTTTT
CDR3 protein: CASSRGLAPGELFF

clone size: .
V gene: TRBV14
J gene: TRBJ1-1
D gene: TRBD1
CDR3 DNA: TGTGCCAGCAGCCAAGATATGGGACAGGGCGACACTGAAGCTTTCTTT
CDR3 protein: CASSQDMGQGDTEAFF

clone size: few
V gene: TRBV6-1
J gene: TRBJ2-7
D gene: TRBD1
CDR3 DNA: TGTGCCAGCAGTCCACGACAGGGAAACTACGAGCAGTACTTC
CDR3 protein: CASSPRQGNYEQYF

clone size: few
V gene: TRBV7-8
J gene: TRBJ2-5
D gene: TRBD2
CDR3 DNA: TGTGCCAGCAGCTTAGACGGGGGACGGACTAGCGGGAGGGCCTTCGGTGAAAGGACCCAGTACTTC
CDR3 protein: CASSLDGGRTSGRAFGERTQYF

clone size: .
V gene: TRBV7-7
J gene: TRBJ1-1
D gene: .
CDR3 DNA: TGTGCTAGCAGCCCCCAGATAAACACTGAAGCTTTCTTT
CDR3 protein: CASSPQINTEAFF

clone size: .
V gene: TRBV29-1
J gene: TRBJ1-3
D gene: TRBD1
CDR3 DNA: TGCAGCGCGCATAGGACAGGGAGCCCCTCTGGAAACACCATATATTTT
CDR3 protein: CSAHRTGSPSGNTIYF

clone size: few
V gene: TRBV6-5
J gene: TRBJ2-7
D gene: .
CDR3 DNA: TGTGCCAGCAGTTACTCGGGCGGGACGGCGGGCTCGCAGTACTTC
CDR3 protein: CASSYSGGTAGSQYF

clone size: few
V gene: TRBV7-9
J gene: TRBJ2-7
D gene: TRBD2
CDR3 DNA: TGTGCCAGCAGCCCGCGGACTAGCGGGAAGGCCTACGAGCAGTACTTC
CDR3 protein: CASSPRTSGKAYEQYF

clone size: .
V gene: TRBV7-2
J gene: TRBJ2-7
D gene: TRBD1
CDR3 DNA: TGTGCCAGCAGCTTGCGACAGGGGTTGGGATACTACGAGCAGTACTTC
CDR3 protein: CASSLRQGLGYYEQYF

clone size: .
V gene: TRBV18
J gene: TRBJ1-1
D gene: .
CDR3 DNA: TGTGCCAGCTCACCCGGGATGGGCCGAAACACTGAAGCTTTCTTT
CDR3 protein: CASSPGMGRNTEAFF

clone size: .
V gene: TRBV2
J gene: TRBJ2-5
D gene: TRBD2
CDR3 DNA: TGTGCCAGCAGTGTACAGCGGGGGGTACAAGAGACCCAGTACTTC
CDR3 protein: CASSVQRGVQETQYF

clone size: few
V gene: TRBV5-5
J gene: TRBJ2-5
D gene: .
CDR3 DNA: TGTGCCAGCAGCTCGATCGGGACAAGCCAAGAGACCCAGTACTTC
CDR3 protein: CASSSIGTSQETQYF

clone size: .
V gene: TRBV19
J gene: TRBJ2-6
D gene: .
CDR3 DNA: TGTGCCAGTAGTCCTCAACTCTCGGCCAACGTCCTGACTTTC
CDR3 protein: CASSPQLSANVLTF

clone size: .
V gene: TRBV30
J gene: TRBJ1-2
D gene: .
CDR3 DNA: TGTGCCTGGACCTCAGGGGACAACTATGGCTACACCTTC
CDR3 protein: CAWTSGDNYGYTF

clone size: once
V gene: TRBV6-5
J gene: TRBJ1-1
D gene: .
CDR3 DNA: TGTGCCAGCAGTTATAGGAGCGGCCGGGTTGAAGCTTTCTTT
CDR3 protein: CASSYRSGRVEAFF

clone size: .
V gene: TRBV5-1
J gene: TRBJ1-1
D gene: .
CDR3 DNA: TGCGCCAGCAGCTTGGCCCAGGACAGATTGAACACTGAAGCTTTCTTT
CDR3 protein: CASSLAQDRLNTEAFF

clone size: .
V gene: TRBV4-2
J gene: TRBJ2-3
D gene: .
CDR3 DNA: TGTGCCAGCAGCCAAGGGAGGGGCTTGGGGGATACGCAGTATTTT
CDR3 protein: CASSQGRGLGDTQYF

clone size: .
V gene: TRBV7-9
J gene: TRBJ2-3
D gene: .
CDR3 DNA: TGTGCCAGCAGCCAGACAGATACGCAGTATTTT
CDR3 protein: CASSQTDTQYF

clone size: .
V gene: TRBV6-6
J gene: TRBJ1-5
D gene: .
CDR3 DNA: TGTGCCAGCAGTTACTCGCGACAGAACAATCAGCCCCAGCATTTT
CDR3 protein: CASSYSRQNNQPQHF

clone size: .
V gene: TRBV29-1
J gene: TRBJ2-1
D gene: .
CDR3 DNA: TGCAGCGCCGAAGGGGTCTCCTACAATGAGCAGTTCTTC
CDR3 protein: CSAEGVSYNEQFF

clone size: once
V gene: TRBV11-2
J gene: TRBJ2-5
D gene: .
CDR3 DNA: TGTGCCAGCAGCGGGGGAGGGACCCAGTACTTC
CDR3 protein: CASSGGGTQYF

clone size: few
V gene: TRBV14
J gene: TRBJ2-5
D gene: .
CDR3 DNA: TGTGCCAGCAGCGAACAGAACCAAGAGACCCAGTACTTC
CDR3 protein: CASSEQNQETQYF

clone size: .
V gene: TRBV5-1
J gene: TRBJ2-3
D gene: TRBD1
CDR3 DNA: TGCGCCAGCAGCTTAGAAGGGGGCCGAGATACGCAGTATTTT
CDR3 protein: CASSLEGGRDTQYF

clone size: .
V gene: TRBV18
J gene: TRBJ2-5
D gene: .
CDR3 DNA: TGTGCCAGCTCACCCGGGACACTCCAAGAGACCCAGTACTTC
CDR3 protein: CASSPGTLQETQYF

clone size: few
V gene: TRBV28
J gene: TRBJ2-1
D gene: TRBD2
CDR3 DNA: TGTGCCAGCAGTTTCAGGACTAGCGGGAGTGATGAGCAGTTCTTC
CDR3 protein: CASSFRTSGSDEQFF

clone size: once
V gene: TRBV6-5
J gene: TRBJ1-6
D gene: .
CDR3 DNA: TGTGCCGGGCCAATCGGACTAAATAATTCACCCCTCCACTTT
CDR3 protein: CAGPIGLNNSPLHF

clone size: few
V gene: TRBV15
J gene: TRBJ2-5
D gene: .
CDR3 DNA: TGTGCCACCAGCAGAGTGACCTTCCCAGGACTAGAGACCCAGTACTTC
CDR3 protein: CATSRVTFPGLETQYF

clone size: few
V gene: TRBV7-9
J gene: TRBJ2-3
D gene: .
CDR3 DNA: TGTGCCAGCAGCTTATCAGAACACGCAGATACGCAGTATTTT
CDR3 protein: CASSLSEHADTQYF

clone size: .
V gene: TRBV19
J gene: TRBJ1-5
D gene: .
CDR3 DNA: TGTGCCAGTAGTATCAGACAAGGCAATCAGCCCCAGCATTTT
CDR3 protein: CASSIRQGNQPQHF

clone size: .
V gene: TRBV9
J gene: TRBJ2-7
D gene: TRBD2
CDR3 DNA: TGTGCCAGCAGCGTAGAGGCGGGAGGGGCCTACGAGCAGTACTTC
CDR3 protein: CASSVEAGGAYEQYF

clone size: once
V gene: TRBV30
J gene: TRBJ1-3
D gene: .
CDR3 DNA: TGTGCCTGGAGTACCAGCTCTGGAAACACCATATATTTT
CDR3 protein: CAWSTSSGNTIYF

clone size: .
V gene: TRBV5-6
J gene: TRBJ2-1
D gene: TRBD2
CDR3 DNA: TGTGCCAGCCGCCCCACGCCCAGCGGGAGCTACAATGAGCAGTTCTTC
CDR3 protein: CASRPTPSGSYNEQFF

clone size: few
V gene: TRBV7-2
J gene: TRBJ2-4
D gene: TRBD1
CDR3 DNA: TGTGCCAGCAGCCTACAGGGGAACATTCAGTACTTC
CDR3 protein: CASSLQGNIQYF

clone size: .
V gene: TRBV5-6
J gene: TRBJ2-7
D gene: .
CDR3 DNA: TGTGCCAGCAGCTTGGACGGCTACGAGCAGTACTTC
CDR3 protein: CASSLDGYEQYF

clone size: .
V gene: TRBV27
J gene: TRBJ2-7
D gene: .
CDR3 DNA: TGTGCCAGCAGTTTATCGTTGGGGGGATCCTACGAGCAGTACTTC
CDR3 protein: CASSLSLGGSYEQYF

clone size: few
V gene: TRBV5-1
J gene: TRBJ1-1
D gene: .
CDR3 DNA: TGCGCCAGCAGAAGGGACAAGAACACTGAAGCTTTCTTT
CDR3 protein: CASRRDKNTEAFF

clone size: .
V gene: TRBV10-3
J gene: TRBJ1-5
D gene: .
CDR3 DNA: TGTGCCACTGGGCGGGGCGGGGATCAGCCCCAGCATTTT
CDR3 protein: CATGRGGDQPQHF

clone size: .
V gene: TRBV5-1
J gene: TRBJ2-1
D gene: .
CDR3 DNA: TGCGCCAGCATCCTAGGGTCGGGGGATGAGCAGTTCTTC
CDR3 protein: CASILGSGDEQFF

clone size: few
V gene: TRBV29-1
J gene: TRBJ2-2
D gene: TRBD1
CDR3 DNA: TGCAGCGTGAGGACAGGGGCGGGAAACACCGGGGAGCTGTTTTTT
CDR3 protein: CSVRTGAGNTGELFF

clone size: .
V gene: TRBV9
J gene: TRBJ2-2
D gene: TRBD2
CDR3 DNA: TGTGCCAGCAGCCCTCCGGAACTAGCGGGAAACACCGGGGAGCTGTTTTTT
CDR3 protein: CASSPPELAGNTGELFF

clone size: .
V gene: TRBV5-4
J gene: TRBJ1-2
D gene: .
CDR3 DNA: TGTGCCAGCAGCTTGGACCCGACAGGAACCTATGGCTACACCTTC
CDR3 protein: CASSLDPTGTYGYTF

clone size: few
V gene: TRBV7-9
J gene: TRBJ1-6
D gene: TRBD1
CDR3 DNA: TGTGCCAGCAGCCTCGGACAGGGAAACCCTAATTCACCCCTCCACTTT
CDR3 protein: CASSLGQGNPNSPLHF

clone size: .
V gene: TRBV4-1
J gene: TRBJ1-1
D gene: TRBD1
CDR3 DNA: TGCGCCAGCAGCCAAGGACAGGGAGGAAGCACTGAAGCTTTCTTT
CDR3 protein: CASSQGQGGSTEAFF

clone size: few
V gene: TRBV30
J gene: TRBJ1-2
D gene: TRBD1
CDR3 DNA: TGTGCCTGGAGTTCGGGACAGGGGGCTGGCTACACCTTC
CDR3 protein: CAWSSGQGAGYTF

clone size: few
V gene: TRBV30
J gene: TRBJ1-1
D gene: .
CDR3 DNA: TGTGCCTGGAGTATAATGGCTTTTCAGGCTTTCTTT
CDR3 protein: CAWSIMAFQAFF

clone size: .
V gene: TRBV5-1
J gene: TRBJ2-1
D gene: TRBD2
CDR3 DNA: TGCGCCAGCAGCAAAGCCGGGACTAGCGGGGGCAATGAGCAGTTCTTC
CDR3 protein: CASSKAGTSGGNEQFF

clone size: few
V gene: TRBV6-1
J gene: TRBJ2-7
D gene: .
CDR3 DNA: TGTGCCAGCAGTGTAGGTTGGGGCAGGGTTGTCTACGAGCAGTACTTC
CDR3 protein: CASSVGWGRVVYEQYF

clone size: few
V gene: TRBV7-3
J gene: TRBJ1-1
D gene: TRBD1
CDR3 DNA: TGTGCCAGCAGCTGGACAGGGGGGAACACTGAAGCTTTCTTT
CDR3 protein: CASSWTGGNTEAFF

clone size: few
V gene: TRBV9
J gene: TRBJ2-7
D gene: .
CDR3 DNA: TGTGCCAGCAGCGTAGAGGGGGGGTCCGAGCAGTACTTC
CDR3 protein: CASSVEGGSEQYF

clone size: .
V gene: TRBV7-9
J gene: TRBJ2-1
D gene: .
CDR3 DNA: TGTGCCAGCAGCTTATCAGGGTTCGGGTACAATGAGCAGTTCTTC
CDR3 protein: CASSLSGFGYNEQFF